This T cell receptor beta chain came from a study of blood T cells in healthy people across ages. There are a few counts of this clonotype. V was cut by 5 bases and J by 4 bases, with 12 bases left in between. CDR3 length: 12 amino acids. The germline gives CDR1 SQVTM, CDR2 ANQGSEA. A second PCR, run for roughly 6 to 11 cycles, used a sample-barcoded 5' primer plus a J-beta primer mix. TCRdb processed the 5' RACE reads anew with MiXCR; each CDR3 protein has one entry. The sample yields over 700,000 distinct CDR3 sequences, 50% to 65% seen once. This receptor was identified in an elderly man in good health. The chain couples TRBV29-1 to TRBJ2-7, with D perhaps TRBD2 (5 bases). Input material: blood. The CDR3 region has the DNA TGCAGCGTTAACTCTGAGGGATACGAGCAGTACTTC. Translation: CSVNSEGYEQYF.